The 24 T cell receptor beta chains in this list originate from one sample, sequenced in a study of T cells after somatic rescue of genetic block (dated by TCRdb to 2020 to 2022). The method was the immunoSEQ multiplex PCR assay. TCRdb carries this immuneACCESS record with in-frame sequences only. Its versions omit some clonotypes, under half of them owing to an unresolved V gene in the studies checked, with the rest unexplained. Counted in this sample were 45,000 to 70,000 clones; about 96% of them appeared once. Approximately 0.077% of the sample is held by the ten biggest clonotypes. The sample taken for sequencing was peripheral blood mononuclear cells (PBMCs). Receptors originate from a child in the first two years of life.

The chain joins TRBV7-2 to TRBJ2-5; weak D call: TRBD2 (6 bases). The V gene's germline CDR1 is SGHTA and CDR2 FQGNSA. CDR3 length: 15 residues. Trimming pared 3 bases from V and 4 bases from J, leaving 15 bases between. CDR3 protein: CASSFHGTLRETQYF. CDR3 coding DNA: TGTGCCAGCAGCTTTCACGGGACTCTTCGAGAGACCCAGTACTTC.

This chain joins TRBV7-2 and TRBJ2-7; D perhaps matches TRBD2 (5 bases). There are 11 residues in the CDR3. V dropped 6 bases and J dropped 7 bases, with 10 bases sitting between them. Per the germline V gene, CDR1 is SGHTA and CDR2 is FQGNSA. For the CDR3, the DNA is TGTGCCAGCAGGGTCTCGGGGGAGCAGTACTTC. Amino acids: CASRVSGEQYF.

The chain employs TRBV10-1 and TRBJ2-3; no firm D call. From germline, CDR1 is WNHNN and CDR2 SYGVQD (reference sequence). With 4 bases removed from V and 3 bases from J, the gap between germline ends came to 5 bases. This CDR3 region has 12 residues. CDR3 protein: CASSGITDTQYF. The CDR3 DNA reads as TGCGCCAGCAGTGGGATAACAGATACGCAGTATTTT.

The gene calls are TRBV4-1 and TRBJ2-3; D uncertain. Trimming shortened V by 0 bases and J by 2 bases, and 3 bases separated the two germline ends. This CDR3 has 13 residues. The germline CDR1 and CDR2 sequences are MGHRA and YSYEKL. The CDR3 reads CASSQDVTDTQYF. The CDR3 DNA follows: TGCGCCAGCAGCCAAGACGTCACAGATACGCAGTATTTT.

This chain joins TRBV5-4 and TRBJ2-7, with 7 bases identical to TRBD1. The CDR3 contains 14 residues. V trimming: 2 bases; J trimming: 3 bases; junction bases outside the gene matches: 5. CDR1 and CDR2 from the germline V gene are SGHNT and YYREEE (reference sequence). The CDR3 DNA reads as TGTGCCAGCAGCTTAAGAGGGGGCCGCTACGAGCAGTACTTC. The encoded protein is CASSLRGGRYEQYF.

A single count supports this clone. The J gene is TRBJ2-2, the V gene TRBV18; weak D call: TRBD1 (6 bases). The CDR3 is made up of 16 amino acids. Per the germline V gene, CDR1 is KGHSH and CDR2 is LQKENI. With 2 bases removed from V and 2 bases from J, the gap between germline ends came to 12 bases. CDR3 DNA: TGTGCCAGCTCACCAGGGAGACAGGCTAACACCGGGGAGCTGTTTTTT. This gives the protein CASSPGRQANTGELFF.

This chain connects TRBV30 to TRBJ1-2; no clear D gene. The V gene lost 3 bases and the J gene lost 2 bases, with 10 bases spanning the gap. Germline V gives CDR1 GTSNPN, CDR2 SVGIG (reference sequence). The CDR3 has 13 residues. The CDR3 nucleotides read TGTGCCTGGAGAGAGGACGGAAACTATGGCTACACCTTC. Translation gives CAWREDGNYGYTF.

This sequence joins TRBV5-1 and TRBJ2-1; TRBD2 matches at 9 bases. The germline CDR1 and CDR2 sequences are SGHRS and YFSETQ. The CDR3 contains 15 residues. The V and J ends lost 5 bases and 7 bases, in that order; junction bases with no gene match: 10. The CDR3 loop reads CASRLGDSGRNEQFF. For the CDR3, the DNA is TGCGCCAGCAGGCTTGGGGATAGCGGGAGAAATGAGCAGTTCTTC.

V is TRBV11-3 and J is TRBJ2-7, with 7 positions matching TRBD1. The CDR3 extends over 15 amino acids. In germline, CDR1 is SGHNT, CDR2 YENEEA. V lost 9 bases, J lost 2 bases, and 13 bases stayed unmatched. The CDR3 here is CARKNRDSITYEQYF. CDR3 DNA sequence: TGTGCCAGAAAAAACCGGGACAGCATAACCTACGAGCAGTACTTC.

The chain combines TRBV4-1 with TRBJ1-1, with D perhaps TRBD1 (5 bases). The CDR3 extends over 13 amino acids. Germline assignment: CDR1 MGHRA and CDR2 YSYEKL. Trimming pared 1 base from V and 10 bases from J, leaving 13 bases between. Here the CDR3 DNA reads TGCGCCAGCAGCCAAGGAACTGGGACCATAGCTTTCTTT. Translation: CASSQGTGTIAFF.

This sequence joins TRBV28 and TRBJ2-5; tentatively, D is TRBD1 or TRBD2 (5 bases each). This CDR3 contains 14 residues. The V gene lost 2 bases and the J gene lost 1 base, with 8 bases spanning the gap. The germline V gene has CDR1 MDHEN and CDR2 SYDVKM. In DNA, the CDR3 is TGTGCCAGCAGTTTAGGGACGGTCCAAGAGACCCAGTACTTC. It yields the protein CASSLGTVQETQYF.

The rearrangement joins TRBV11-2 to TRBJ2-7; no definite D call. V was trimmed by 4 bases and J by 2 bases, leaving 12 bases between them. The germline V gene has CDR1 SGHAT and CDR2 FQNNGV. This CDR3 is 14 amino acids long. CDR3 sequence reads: CASSSPVRTYEQYF. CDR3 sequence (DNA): TGTGCCAGCAGCTCCCCCGTCAGAACCTACGAGCAGTACTTC. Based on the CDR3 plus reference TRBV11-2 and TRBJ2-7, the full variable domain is EAGVAQSPRYKIIEKRQSVAFWCNPISGHATLYWYQQILGQGPKLLIQFQNNGVVDDSQLPKDRFSAERLKGVDSTLKIQPAKLEDSAVYLCASSSPVRTYEQYFGPGTRLTVT.

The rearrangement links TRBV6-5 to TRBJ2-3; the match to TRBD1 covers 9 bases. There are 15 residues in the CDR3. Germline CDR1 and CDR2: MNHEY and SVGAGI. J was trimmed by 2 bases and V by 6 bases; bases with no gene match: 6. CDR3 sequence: CASRTGQGPTDTQYF. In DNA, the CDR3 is TGTGCCAGCAGGACAGGACAGGGGCCCACAGATACGCAGTATTTT.

The CDR3 bases are TGTGCCAGCAGACCCGACTCCGAACGTCTGTACGAGCAGTACTTC. It specifies CASRPDSERLYEQYF. The V gene is TRBV5-4, the J gene TRBJ2-7; D gene uncertain. The germline V and J ends were trimmed by 5 bases and 4 bases, with 19 bases remaining between them. The CDR3 totals 15 residues. Germline V gene sequence: CDR1 SGHNT, CDR2 YYREEE (reference sequence).

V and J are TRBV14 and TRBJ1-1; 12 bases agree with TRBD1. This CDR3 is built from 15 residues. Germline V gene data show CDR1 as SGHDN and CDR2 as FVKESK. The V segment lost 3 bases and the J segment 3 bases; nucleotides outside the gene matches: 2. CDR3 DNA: TGTGCCAGCAGCCAGGGGACAGGGGGCTACACTGAAGCTTTCTTT. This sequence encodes CASSQGTGGYTEAFF.

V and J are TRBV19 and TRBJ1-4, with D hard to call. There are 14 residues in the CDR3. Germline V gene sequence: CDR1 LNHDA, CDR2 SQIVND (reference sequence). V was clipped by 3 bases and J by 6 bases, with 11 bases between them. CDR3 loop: CASSMRVLDEKLFF. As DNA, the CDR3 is TGTGCCAGTAGTATGAGGGTGTTGGATGAAAAACTGTTTTTT.

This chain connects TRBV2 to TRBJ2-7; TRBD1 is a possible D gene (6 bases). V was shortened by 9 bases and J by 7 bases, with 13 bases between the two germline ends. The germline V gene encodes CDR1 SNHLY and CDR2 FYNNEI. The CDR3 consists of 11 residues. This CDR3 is CASSTGWEQYF. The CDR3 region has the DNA TGTGCCAGTAGTACAGGGTGGGAGCAGTACTTC.

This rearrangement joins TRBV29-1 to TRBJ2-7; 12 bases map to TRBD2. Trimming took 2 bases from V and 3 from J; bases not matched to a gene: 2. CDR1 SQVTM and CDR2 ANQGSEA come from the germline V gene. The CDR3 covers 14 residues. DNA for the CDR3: TGCAGCGTTGAAAGACTAGCGGGAGACTACGAGCAGTACTTC. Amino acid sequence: CSVERLAGDYEQYF.

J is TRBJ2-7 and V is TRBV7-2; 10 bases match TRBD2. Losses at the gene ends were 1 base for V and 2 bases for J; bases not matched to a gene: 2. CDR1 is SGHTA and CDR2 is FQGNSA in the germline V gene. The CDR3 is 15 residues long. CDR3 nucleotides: TGTGCCAGCAGCTTAGGAGCGGGAGGGCCCTACGAGCAGTACTTC. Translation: CASSLGAGGPYEQYF.

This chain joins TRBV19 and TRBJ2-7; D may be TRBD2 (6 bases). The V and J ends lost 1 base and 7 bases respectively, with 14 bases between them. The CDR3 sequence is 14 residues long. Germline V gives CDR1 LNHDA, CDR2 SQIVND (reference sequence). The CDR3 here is CASSIGGLQREQYF. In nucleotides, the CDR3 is TGTGCCAGTAGTATAGGGGGACTCCAACGGGAGCAGTACTTC.

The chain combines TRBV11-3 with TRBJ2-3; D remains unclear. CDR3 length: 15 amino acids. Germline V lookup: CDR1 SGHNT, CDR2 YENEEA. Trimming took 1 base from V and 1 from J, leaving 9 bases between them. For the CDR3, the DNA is TGTGCCAGCAGCTTAGGTACCACCCGCACAGATACGCAGTATTTT. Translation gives CASSLGTTRTDTQYF.

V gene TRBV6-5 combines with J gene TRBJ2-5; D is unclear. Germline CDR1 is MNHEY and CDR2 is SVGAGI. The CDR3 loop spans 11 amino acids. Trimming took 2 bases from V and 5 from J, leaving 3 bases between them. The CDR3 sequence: CASSYIETQYF. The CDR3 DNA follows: TGTGCCAGCAGTTACATTGAGACCCAGTACTTC.

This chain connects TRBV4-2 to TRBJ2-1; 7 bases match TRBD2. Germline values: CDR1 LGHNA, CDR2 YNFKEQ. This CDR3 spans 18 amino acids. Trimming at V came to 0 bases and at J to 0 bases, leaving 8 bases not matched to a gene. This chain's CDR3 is CASSQELWGRGSYNEQFF. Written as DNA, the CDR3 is TGTGCCAGCAGCCAAGAATTATGGGGGAGGGGCTCCTACAATGAGCAGTTCTTC.

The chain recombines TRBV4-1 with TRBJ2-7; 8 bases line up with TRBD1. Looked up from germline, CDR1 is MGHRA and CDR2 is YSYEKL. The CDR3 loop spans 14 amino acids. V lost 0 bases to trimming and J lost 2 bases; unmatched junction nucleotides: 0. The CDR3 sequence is CASSQEQGAYEQYF. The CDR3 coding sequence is TGCGCCAGCAGCCAAGAACAGGGGGCCTACGAGCAGTACTTC.